The 13 T cell receptor beta chains presented below share a single source sample, sequenced in a study of blood T cell repertoires in COVID-19. Assay: immunoSEQ multiplex PCR; the TCRdb copy retains only in-frame clones and omits some. The data hold 200,000 to 250,000 clones, with roughly 80% observed a single time. The specimen was peripheral blood. These TCRs come from a woman of 80 years or more with acute or convalescent COVID-19.

The table lists this clone with a count of one. This CDR3 reads CASSFRGVNTEAFF. The CDR3 nucleotides are TGTGCCAGCAGCTTCAGGGGGGTGAACACTGAAGCTTTCTTT. The chain carries TRBV11-3 and TRBJ1-1, with 7 positions matching TRBD1. Germline lookup yields CDR1 SGHNT and CDR2 YENEEA. V lost 3 bases to trimming and J lost 0 bases; unmatched junction nucleotides: 1. The CDR3 has 14 amino acids.

This clone was detected only once. The J gene is TRBJ2-5, the V gene TRBV5-4; TRBD1 matches 7 bases. Germline V gene lookup returns CDR1 SGHNT and CDR2 YYREEE (reference sequence). With 7 bases clipped from V and 1 base from J, the junction kept 7 bases outside the gene matches. This CDR3 has 14 residues. CDR3 nucleotide sequence: TGTGCCAGCCATCCAAACAGGGGCCAAGAGACCCAGTACTTC. Translated, it gives CASHPNRGQETQYF.

The V gene is TRBV28, the J gene TRBJ1-2; D perhaps matches TRBD1 (6 bases). The CDR3 totals 14 residues. Germline loops: CDR1 MDHEN, CDR2 SYDVKM. Trimming removed 7 bases from V and 6 bases from J, with 18 bases in between. In DNA form, the CDR3 reads TGTGCCAGCACCCTCAAACCGACAGGAGATGGCTACACCTTC. It encodes CASTLKPTGDGYTF.

The chain combines TRBV7-2 with TRBJ2-3; D might be TRBD2 (5 bases). The V end was cut by 1 base, the J end by 0 bases, with 11 bases between. The V gene's germline CDR1 is SGHTA and CDR2 FQGNSA. CDR3 length: 16 amino acids. The chain's CDR3 is CASSLVGSTSTDTQYF. Written as DNA, the CDR3 is TGTGCCAGCAGCTTAGTGGGGAGCACTAGCACAGATACGCAGTATTTT.

The rearrangement joins TRBV6-5 to TRBJ2-7; TRBD1 aligns across 8 bases. The V gene's germline CDR1 is MNHEY and CDR2 SVGAGI. Losses at the gene ends were 0 bases for V and 4 bases for J; bases not matched to a gene: 5. The CDR3 contains 15 residues. The DNA for the CDR3 is TGTGCCAGCAGTTACTCGACGCAGGGGGCTTACGAGCAGTACTTC. As protein: CASSYSTQGAYEQYF.

The chain has TRBV4-3 and TRBJ1-3; tentative D call: TRBD1 (6 bases). V was cut by 0 bases and J by 0 bases, with 9 bases left in between. This CDR3 comprises 16 residues. CDR1 and CDR2 from the germline V gene are LGHNA and YSLEER. CDR3 DNA: TGCGCCAGCAGCCAAGACAGGGGAAACTCTGGAAACACCATATATTTT. Translating gives CASSQDRGNSGNTIYF.

This clone was observed a single time. The rearrangement joins TRBV5-1 to TRBJ2-5, with D unclear. Trimming took 2 bases from V and 5 from J, leaving 10 bases between them. The CDR3 consists of 13 residues. Per germline, CDR1 SGHRS and CDR2 YFSETQ. CDR3 protein: CASSFNGEETQYF. Here the CDR3 DNA reads TGCGCCAGCAGCTTCAACGGTGAGGAGACCCAGTACTTC.

This chain joins TRBV10-3 and TRBJ2-3; TRBD2 agrees at 8 bases. V shed 0 bases and J 2 bases; nucleotides not matched to a gene: 4. The CDR3 contains 16 residues. Germline values: CDR1 ENHRY, CDR2 SYGVKD. This CDR3 is CAISESGSGDTDTQYF. The CDR3 DNA follows: TGTGCCATCAGTGAGTCAGGTAGCGGGGACACAGATACGCAGTATTTT.

The CDR3 protein is CASSTSPPGTEAFF. Here the CDR3 DNA reads TGTGCCAGCAGTACCAGCCCCCCGGGCACTGAAGCTTTCTTT. V gene TRBV27 combines with J gene TRBJ1-1; D uncertain. Trimming shortened V by 5 bases and J by 4 bases, and 14 bases separated the two germline ends. The CDR3 covers 14 residues. CDR1 is MNHEY, CDR2 SMNVEV, per germline (reference sequence).

The chain has TRBV3-1 (or the pseudogene TRBV3-2) and TRBJ2-1, with 8 bases matching TRBD1. Germline V gene lookup returns CDR1 LGHDT and CDR2 YNNKEL (reference sequence). The CDR3 is made up of 16 amino acids. V lost 1 base to trimming and J lost 0 bases; unmatched junction nucleotides: 2. The CDR3 sequence: CASSQGTGSSYNEQFF. The CDR3 coding sequence is TGTGCCAGCAGCCAAGGGACAGGGAGCTCCTACAATGAGCAGTTCTTC.

This sequence joins TRBV7-3 and TRBJ2-5; D remains unclear. The germline V and J ends were trimmed by 5 bases and 4 bases, with 14 bases remaining between them. In germline, CDR1 is SGHTA, CDR2 FQGTGA. This CDR3 has 14 residues. The CDR3 sequence is CASSPHPTVETQYF. The CDR3 nucleotides are TGTGCCAGCAGCCCCCACCCTACTGTAGAGACCCAGTACTTC.

The chain carries TRBV5-1 and TRBJ2-1; 11 bases fit TRBD2. The CDR3 extends over 15 amino acids. V shed 5 bases and J 7 bases; nucleotides not matched to a gene: 8. Per the germline V gene, CDR1 is SGHRS and CDR2 is YFSETQ. CDR3 nucleotide sequence: TGCGCCAGCAGAGGTCTACTAGCGGGAGTAAATGAGCAGTTCTTC. As protein: CASRGLLAGVNEQFF.

This clone was observed a single time. The gene calls are TRBV9 and TRBJ1-6, with D unclear. Germline CDR1 is SGDLS and CDR2 is YYNGEE. CDR3 length equals 15 residues. Between the trimmed V and J ends, which lost 3 bases and 7 bases, there was a span of 14 bases. CDR3 sequence reads: CASSGAEPGNSPLHF. CDR3 DNA: TGTGCCAGCAGCGGGGCGGAGCCGGGAAATTCACCCCTCCACTTT. The full variable domain, in which reference TRBV9 and TRBJ1-6 provide the parts outside the CDR3, is DSGVTQTPKHLITATGQRVTLRCSPRSGDLSVYWYQQSLDQGLQFLIQYYNGEERAKGNILERFSAQQFPDLHSELNLSSLELGDSALYFCASSGAEPGNSPLHFGNGTRLTVT.